These T cell receptor beta chains were read from a single sample in a study of graft-versus-host responses after intestinal transplantation. TCRdb keeps only in-frame clones here, not all; method: immunoSEQ multiplex PCR. The sample lists fewer than 95,000 clones; roughly 93% were seen once. Their antigens remain unidentified. This specimen was unstimulated CD4+ T cells sorted from spleen or lymph node cells, taken before transplant. The receptors derive from a human donor who was the organ donor for an intestinal transplant. Both conserved end residues are part of each CDR3. The order of the fields is D gene, J gene, V gene, clone size, CDR3 protein, CDR3 DNA. D genes are given only for firm matches. The size of a clone is reported for some rows only, either as once, few or many, or as a class for expanded clones.

>-|TRBJ2-7|TRBV20-1|once
CSASSYEQYF
TGCAGTGCTAGCTCCTACGAGCAGTACTTC
>-|TRBJ2-1|TRBV11-3|-
CASSLVGGHEQFF
TGTGCCAGCAGCTTAGTCGGGGGTCATGAGCAGTTCTTC
>TRBD2|TRBJ2-3|TRBV5-1|once
CASSLVGTIGDTQYF
TGCGCCAGCAGCTTGGTGGGGACTATAGGAGATACGCAGTATTTT
>-|TRBJ1-5|TRBV27|-
CASSLSTGSPNPQHF
TGTGCCAGCAGTTTATCTACGGGGTCCCCCAATCCCCAGCATTTT
>-|TRBJ1-4|TRBV2|-
CASSRPEITPTNEKLFF
TGTGCCAGCAGTCGTCCGGAGATTACGCCCACTAATGAAAAACTGTTTTTT
>-|TRBJ2-5|TRBV10-3|-
CAISDDRQETQYF
TGTGCCATCAGTGACGACAGGCAAGAGACCCAGTACTTC
>-|TRBJ2-7|TRBV6-5|-
CASGRDLPYEQYF
TGTGCCAGCGGCCGGGACTTACCCTACGAGCAGTACTTC
>TRBD1|TRBJ2-5|TRBV27|-
CASSRRGQETQYF
TGTGCCAGCAGCCGCAGGGGGCAAGAGACCCAGTACTTC
>-|TRBJ1-1|TRBV5-5|-
CASSSRGGMLNTEAFF
TGTGCCAGCAGCTCTCGGGGGGGCATGTTGAACACTGAAGCTTTCTTT
>TRBD1|TRBJ1-3|TRBV18|-
CASSPGQGAGNTIYF
TGTGCCAGCTCACCAGGACAGGGGGCTGGAAACACCATATATTTT
>-|TRBJ2-3|TRBV20-1|-
CSAEGPDTQYF
TGCAGTGCGGAGGGGCCAGATACGCAGTATTTT
>-|TRBJ1-1|TRBV5-4|-
CASSRYLDSINTEAFF
TGTGCCAGCAGCAGGTACTTGGACAGTATAAACACTGAAGCTTTCTTT
>TRBD1|TRBJ1-1|TRBV11-2|-
CASSFRTGGDGTEAFF
TGTGCCAGCAGCTTTCGGACAGGGGGCGATGGAACTGAAGCTTTCTTT
>-|TRBJ1-3|TRBV4-3|-
CASSQDHRASTGNTIYF
TGCGCCAGCAGCCAAGACCACAGGGCCTCCACTGGAAACACCATATATTTT
>TRBD1|TRBJ1-2|TRBV6-5|-
CASSAGGYGYTF
TGTGCCAGCAGTGCAGGGGGCTATGGCTACACCTTC
>-|TRBJ1-6|TRBV27|-
CASSLKVWRYNSPLHF
TGTGCCAGCAGCTTAAAGGTGTGGCGATATAATTCACCCCTCCACTTT
>-|TRBJ2-7|TRBV29-1|-
CSARRGAPESYEQYF
TGCAGCGCTCGCCGGGGTGCTCCTGAATCCTACGAGCAGTACTTC
>-|TRBJ2-1|TRBV5-6|-
CASSWGNEQFF
TGTGCCAGCAGCTGGGGGAATGAGCAGTTCTTC
>-|TRBJ1-6|TRBV5-1|-
CASSLARGNSPLHF
TGCGCCAGCAGCTTAGCCAGGGGAAATTCACCCCTCCACTTT
>-|TRBJ1-5|TRBV28|-
CASSSWAEGLSNQPQHF
TGTGCCAGCAGCTCTTGGGCGGAGGGGTTGAGCAATCAGCCCCAGCATTTT
>-|TRBJ2-7|TRBV11-1|-
CASSTSTGFHEQYF
TGTGCCAGCAGCACATCCACGGGGTTTCACGAGCAGTACTTC
>-|TRBJ1-5|TRBV18|-
CASSPTGINQPQHF
TGTGCCAGCTCACCGACAGGAATCAATCAGCCCCAGCATTTT
>-|TRBJ1-6|TRBV4-2|-
CASSQVPGAYNSPLHF
TGTGCCAGCAGCCAAGTCCCGGGAGCTTATAATTCACCCCTCCACTTT
>-|TRBJ2-1|TRBV5-6|-
CASSSLETRGEQFF
TGTGCCAGCAGCTCGTTGGAGACTCGGGGCGAGCAGTTCTTC
>-|TRBJ2-1|TRBV6-5|once
CASSPTFGSYNEQFF
TGTGCCAGCAGTCCGACCTTCGGGTCCTACAATGAGCAGTTCTTC
>-|TRBJ2-3|TRBV7-3|-
CASSLRGSGTDTQYF
TGTGCCAGCAGCTTAAGGGGTAGCGGCACAGATACGCAGTATTTT
>-|TRBJ2-1|TRBV11-3|-
CASSLPGGVHNEQFF
TGTGCCAGCAGCTTGCCGGGCGGGGTCCACAATGAGCAGTTCTTC
>-|TRBJ1-2|TRBV19|-
CASTDRDYGYTF
TGTGCCAGTACCGATCGGGACTATGGCTACACCTTC
>-|TRBJ2-1|TRBV5-4|-
CASSFPGPAGNEQFF
TGTGCCAGCAGTTTCCCCGGTCCCGCCGGAAATGAGCAGTTCTTC
>-|TRBJ2-7|TRBV7-2|-
CASSVSRGAYEQYF
TGTGCCAGCAGCGTTAGCAGAGGGGCCTACGAGCAGTACTTC
>-|TRBJ2-2|TRBV7-2|-
CASSPKLTGFGGGELFF
TGTGCCAGCAGCCCGAAACTGACAGGTTTCGGAGGCGGGGAGCTGTTTTTT
>TRBD1|TRBJ2-7|TRBV18|-
CASSHRDRYYEQYF
TGTGCCAGCTCGCACCGGGACAGATACTACGAGCAGTACTTC
>-|TRBJ1-5|TRBV7-9|-
CASSLGGGRPSNQPQHF
TGTGCCAGCAGCTTAGGCGGGGGCAGACCTAGCAATCAGCCCCAGCATTTT
>-|TRBJ1-1|TRBV30|-
CAWSVEGGTEAFF
TGTGCCTGGAGTGTCGAGGGTGGCACTGAAGCTTTCTTT
>-|TRBJ2-7|TRBV28|-
CASTIGGTTYEQYF
TGTGCCAGCACCATCGGTGGCACTACCTACGAGCAGTACTTC
>TRBD1|TRBJ1-3|TRBV5-1|-
CASSTSTGGSGNTIYF
TGCGCCAGCAGCACCTCAACAGGGGGCTCTGGAAACACCATATATTTT
>-|TRBJ1-2|TRBV7-9|-
CASSLSSGPGYGYTF
TGTGCCAGCAGCTTAAGCTCGGGGCCGGGCTATGGCTACACCTTC
>-|TRBJ1-2|TRBV27|-
CASSPYPGAANYGYTF
TGTGCCAGCAGTCCCTACCCCGGGGCGGCTAACTATGGCTACACCTTC
>-|TRBJ1-1|TRBV9|-
CASSVAGSTEAFF
TGTGCCAGCAGCGTAGCTGGGTCCACTGAAGCTTTCTTT
>-|TRBJ2-1|TRBV10-1|-
CASSESGDNEQFF
TGCGCCAGCAGTGAGTCGGGTGACAATGAGCAGTTCTTC
>TRBD1|TRBJ1-1|TRBV5-1|-
CASSPTGATMGTEAFF
TGCGCCAGCAGCCCAACAGGGGCCACCATGGGGACTGAAGCTTTCTTT
>-|TRBJ1-1|TRBV21-1|-
CASSPKAGGAIEQRTEAFF
TGTGCCAGCAGCCCCAAGGCGGGAGGGGCCATTGAACAGAGGACTGAAGCTTTCTTT
>TRBD1|TRBJ2-2|TRBV10-3|-
CAISEGQGANTGELFF
TGTGCCATCAGTGAAGGACAGGGGGCGAACACCGGGGAGCTGTTTTTT
>-|TRBJ1-1|TRBV7-3|-
CASSQGRSAFF
TGTGCCAGCAGCCAAGGACGCTCAGCTTTCTTT
>TRBD1|TRBJ1-1|TRBV5-1|once
CASSLGQGSTEAFF
TGCGCCAGCAGCTTAGGACAGGGAAGCACTGAAGCTTTCTTT
>-|TRBJ1-1|TRBV9|-
CASSPSPPGQIFSTEAFF
TGTGCCAGCAGCCCGAGCCCACCGGGACAAATCTTCAGCACTGAAGCTTTCTTT
>-|TRBJ1-2|TRBV19|-
CASSIVTANYGYTF
TGTGCCAGTAGTATAGTGACAGCTAACTATGGCTACACCTTC
>-|TRBJ2-7|TRBV14|-
CASRQPPGPQYF
TGTGCCAGCAGACAGCCCCCGGGCCCCCAGTACTTC
>-|TRBJ2-3|TRBV6-1|-
CASSELATLPDTQYF
TGTGCCAGCAGTGAACTAGCGACCCTTCCAGATACGCAGTATTTT
>-|TRBJ1-6|TRBV6-5|-
CASSDREQTPLHF
TGTGCCAGCAGTGACCGAGAGCAAACACCCCTCCACTTT
>-|TRBJ1-5|TRBV9|-
CASSVSGDVSNQPQHF
TGTGCCAGCAGCGTTTCAGGGGACGTAAGCAATCAGCCCCAGCATTTT
>-|TRBJ1-4|TRBV28|few
CASSLSGKLFF
TGTGCCAGCAGTTTATCCGGGAAACTGTTTTTT
>-|TRBJ2-1|TRBV7-3|-
CASSLSRENEQFF
TGTGCCAGCAGCTTAAGCAGGGAGAATGAGCAGTTCTTC
>TRBD1|TRBJ1-2|TRBV27|-
CASSHRTGDYGYTF
TGTGCCAGCAGCCATCGAACAGGGGACTATGGCTACACCTTC
>-|TRBJ1-6|TRBV5-1|-
CASSFETGTPGSPLHF
TGCGCCAGCAGCTTCGAAACCGGGACGCCGGGTTCACCCCTCCACTTT